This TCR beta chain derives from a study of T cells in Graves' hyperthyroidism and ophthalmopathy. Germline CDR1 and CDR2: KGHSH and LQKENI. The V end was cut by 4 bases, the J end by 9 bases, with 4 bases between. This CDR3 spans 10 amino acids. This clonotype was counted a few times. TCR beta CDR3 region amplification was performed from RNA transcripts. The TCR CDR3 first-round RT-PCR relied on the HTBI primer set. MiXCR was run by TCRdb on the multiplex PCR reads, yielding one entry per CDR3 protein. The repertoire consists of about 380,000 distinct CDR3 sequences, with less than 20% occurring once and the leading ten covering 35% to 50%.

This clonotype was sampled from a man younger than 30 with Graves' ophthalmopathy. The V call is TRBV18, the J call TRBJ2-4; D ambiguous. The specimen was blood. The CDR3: CASSLRIQYF. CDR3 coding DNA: TGTGCCAGCTCACTACGCATTCAGTACTTC.